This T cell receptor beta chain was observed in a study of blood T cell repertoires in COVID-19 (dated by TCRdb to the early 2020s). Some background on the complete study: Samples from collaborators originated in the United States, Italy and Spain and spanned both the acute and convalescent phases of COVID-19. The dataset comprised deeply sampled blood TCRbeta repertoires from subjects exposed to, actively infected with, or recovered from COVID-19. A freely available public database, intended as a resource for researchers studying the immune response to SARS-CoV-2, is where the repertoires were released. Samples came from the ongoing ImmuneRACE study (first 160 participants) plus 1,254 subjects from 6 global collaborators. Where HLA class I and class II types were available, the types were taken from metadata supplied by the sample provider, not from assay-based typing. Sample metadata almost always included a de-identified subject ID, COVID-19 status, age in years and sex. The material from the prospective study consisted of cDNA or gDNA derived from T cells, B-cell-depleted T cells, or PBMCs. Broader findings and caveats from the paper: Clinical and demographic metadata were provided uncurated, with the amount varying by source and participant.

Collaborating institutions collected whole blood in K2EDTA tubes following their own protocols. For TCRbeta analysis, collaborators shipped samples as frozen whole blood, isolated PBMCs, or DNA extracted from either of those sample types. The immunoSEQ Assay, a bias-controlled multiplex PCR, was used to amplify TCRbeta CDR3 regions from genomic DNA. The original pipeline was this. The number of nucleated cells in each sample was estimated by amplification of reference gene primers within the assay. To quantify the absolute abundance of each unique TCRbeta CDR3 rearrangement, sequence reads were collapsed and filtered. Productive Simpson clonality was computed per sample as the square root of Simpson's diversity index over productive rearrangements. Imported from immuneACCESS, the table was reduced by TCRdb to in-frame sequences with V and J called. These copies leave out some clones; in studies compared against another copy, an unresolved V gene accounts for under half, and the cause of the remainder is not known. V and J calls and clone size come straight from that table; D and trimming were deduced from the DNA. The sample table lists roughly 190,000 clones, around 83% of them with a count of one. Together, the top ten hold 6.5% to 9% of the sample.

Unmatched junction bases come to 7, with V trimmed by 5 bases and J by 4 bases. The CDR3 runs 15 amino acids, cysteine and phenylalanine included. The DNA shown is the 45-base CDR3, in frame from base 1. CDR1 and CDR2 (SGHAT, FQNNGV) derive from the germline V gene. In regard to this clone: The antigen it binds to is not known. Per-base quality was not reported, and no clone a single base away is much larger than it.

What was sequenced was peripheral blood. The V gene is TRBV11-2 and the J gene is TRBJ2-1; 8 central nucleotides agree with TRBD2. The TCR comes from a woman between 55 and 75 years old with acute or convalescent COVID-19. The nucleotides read TGTGCCAGCAGCCCTAGCGGGCAGACGTACAATGAGCAGTTCTTC. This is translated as CASSPSGQTYNEQFF.